This TCR beta chain was identified in a study of blood T cell repertoires in COVID-19. At the level of the study: Italy, Spain and the United States were the sources of the convalescent and acute COVID-19 samples. T cells, B-cell-depleted T cells, or PBMCs provided the cDNA or gDNA that served as material.

Source study methods: Amplification of reference gene primers provided the estimated nucleated cell counts. TCRdb's copy holds only in-frame clones and misses some; the assay was immunoSEQ multiplex PCR. V, J and clone size are those of that table, while D and trimming were read from the DNA. The table shows approximately 70,000 clones, with 75% to 95% occurring only once. This clone was seen only a few times. This CDR3 has 12 residues. Germline CDR1 reads SGHNT; CDR2 reads YYREEE (reference sequence). V was trimmed by 10 bases and J by 4 bases, leaving 12 bases between them. This receptor was taken from a human donor with active COVID-19. The donor label of this sample is uncertain. The chain carries TRBV5-4 and TRBJ2-1, with a tentative D call TRBD1 (6 bases). The specimen was peripheral blood. CDR3 bases: TGTGCCTCAGCGCAGGGGTACAATGAGCAGTTCTTC. Translation: CASAQGYNEQFF.